The 11 T cell receptor beta chains listed next were all sequenced from one sample in a study of cytomegalovirus exposure and HLA in healthy donors. With 60 Vbeta and 13 Jbeta primers, the PCR was carried out. This table comes from immunoSEQ multiplex PCR, and its TCRdb copy is limited to in-frame clones, with some not included. The data show approximately 170,000 clones, with 65% to 75% seen just once and over 4% held by the top ten. Input material: PBMCs. These receptors all come from a man aged 25 to 40 in good health and CMV-seropositive.

This clone occurred a few times. The CDR3 region is CASVTGVENIQYF. Written as DNA, the CDR3 is TGTGCCAGCGTTACAGGGGTGGAAAACATTCAGTACTTC. The V gene is TRBV6-1, the J gene TRBJ2-4; 7 nucleotides line up with TRBD1. The CDR3 spans 13 residues. Germline V CDR1 and CDR2: MNHNS, SASEGT. The V and J ends lost 8 bases and 5 bases, in that order; junction bases with no gene match: 6.

The chain joins TRBV7-9 to TRBJ1-2; D perhaps matches TRBD1 (5 bases). Germline loops: CDR1 SEHNR, CDR2 FQNEAQ (reference sequence). The CDR3 covers 12 residues. Trimming cost V 2 bases and J 8 bases, with 9 bases left between them. The CDR3: CASSLRGDGYTF. In DNA form, the CDR3 reads TGTGCCAGCAGCTTACGGGGGGACGGCTACACCTTC.

CDR3 sequence reads: CASSQATGVSQPQHF. CDR3 DNA sequence: TGCGCCAGCAGCCAAGCGACAGGGGTGAGCCAGCCCCAGCATTTT. The chain recombines TRBV4-3 with TRBJ1-5, with 8 bases fitting TRBD1. In germline, CDR1 is LGHNA, CDR2 YSLEER. The CDR3 is made up of 15 amino acids. Losses at the gene ends were 1 base for V and 7 bases for J; bases not matched to a gene: 6.

The J gene is TRBJ1-4, the V gene TRBV11-3, with TRBD1 matching over 7 bases. Germline trimming cut 5 bases from V and 0 bases from J; bases unmatched to any gene: 3. CDR3 size: 15 residues. Germline V gives CDR1 SGHNT, CDR2 YENEEA. In DNA form, the CDR3 reads TGTGCCAGCAGCGTCGGGACAGCAACTAATGAAAAACTGTTTTTT. Translating it yields CASSVGTATNEKLFF.

The V gene is TRBV7-8, the J gene TRBJ1-2; 9 nucleotides align to TRBD1. CDR1 is SGHVS and CDR2 is FQNEAQ in the germline V gene. V shed 1 base and J 7 bases; nucleotides not matched to a gene: 7. The CDR3 runs to 15 residues. In DNA, the CDR3 is TGTGCCAGCAGCTTAGGGGACAGGGTGTTGAGTGGCTACACCTTC. This translates into CASSLGDRVLSGYTF.

This chain connects TRBV9 to TRBJ1-6; D unclear. The CDR3 extends over 15 amino acids. The germline V and J ends were trimmed by 3 bases and 9 bases, with 16 bases remaining between them. Germline V CDR1 and CDR2: SGDLS, YYNGEE. The CDR3, as DNA: TGTGCCAGCAGCGCACCCCAAGTAGAGGGTTCACCCCTCCACTTT. It encodes CASSAPQVEGSPLHF. The full variable domain, completed using reference TRBV9 and TRBJ1-6, is DSGVTQTPKHLITATGQRVTLRCSPRSGDLSVYWYQQSLDQGLQFLIQYYNGEERAKGNILERFSAQQFPDLHSELNLSSLELGDSALYFCASSAPQVEGSPLHFGNGTRLTVT.

The chain uses TRBV10-2 and TRBJ2-2; tentatively, D is TRBD2 (6 bases). Germline lookup yields CDR1 WSHSY and CDR2 SAAADI. The CDR3 totals 17 residues. V lost 8 bases, J lost 0 bases, and 19 bases lay in between. CDR3 in amino acids: CASQRLARNANTGELFF. The CDR3 region has the DNA TGCGCCAGCCAACGCCTAGCGAGGAACGCGAACACCGGGGAGCTGTTTTTT.

Turning to this clone: This sample also contains other DNA sequences that code for the same CDR3. The chain joins TRBV6-5 to TRBJ2-7, with 8 bases lining up with TRBD1. Germline-derived CDR1 and CDR2 are MNHEY and SVGAGI. V shed 2 bases, J shed 3 bases, and the junction held 3 bases outside the gene matches. The CDR3 sequence is 14 residues long. DNA for the CDR3: TGTGCCAGCAGTTACGGAACAGGGGGCTACGAGCAGTACTTC. This translates into CASSYGTGGYEQYF.

The chain uses TRBV4-3 and TRBJ2-7; D might be TRBD1 (5 bases). The germline V gene has CDR1 LGHNA and CDR2 YSLEER. There are 15 residues in the CDR3. V was clipped by 4 bases and J by 3 bases, with 16 bases between them. The CDR3 region is CASSLIQDGNYEQYF. The CDR3 DNA is TGCGCCAGCAGCCTCATACAGGACGGCAACTACGAGCAGTACTTC.

The rearrangement joins TRBV5-1 to TRBJ2-3; the match to TRBD2 covers 10 bases. CDR3 length: 17 residues. The junction had 12 bases not matched to a gene; V was cut back by 4 bases and J by 4 bases. Germline V gene sequence: CDR1 SGHRS, CDR2 YFSETQ. The CDR3 spells CASSVTLTAGGPDTQYF. CDR3 sequence (DNA): TGCGCCAGCAGCGTAACCCTGACAGCGGGAGGGCCAGATACGCAGTATTTT.

V usage is TRBV19 and J usage is TRBJ2-1; D gene uncertain. Germline CDR1 and CDR2: LNHDA and SQIVND (reference sequence). The CDR3 length is 12 residues. V was pared by 5 bases and J by 6 bases, with 8 bases between. CDR3 loop: CASSELSNEQFF. The CDR3 DNA follows: TGTGCCAGTAGTGAACTCTCCAATGAGCAGTTCTTC.